These 26 T cell receptor beta chains were all obtained from the same sample, sequenced in a study of blood T cell repertoires in COVID-19. Repertoires were generated with immunoSEQ multiplex PCR, while TCRdb's copy carries only in-frame clones and drops some. This repertoire shows 200,000 to 250,000 clones, more than 85% found once; its top ten account for 3% to 3.5%. The sequenced sample was peripheral blood. The receptor source for this set is a man in his sixties with acute or convalescent COVID-19.

This chain links TRBV5-6 with TRBJ1-1; D remains unclear. CDR1 is SGHDT and CDR2 is YYEEEE in the germline V gene. With 3 bases removed from V and 1 base from J, the gap between germline ends came to 13 bases. The CDR3 loop spans 15 amino acids. In DNA form, the CDR3 reads TGTGCCAGCAGCTCAGTGGGTACAGCGAACACTGAAGCTTTCTTT. Its translation is CASSSVGTANTEAFF.

This chain links TRBV6-2 or TRBV6-3 with TRBJ2-7, with a tentative D call TRBD1 (6 bases). V gave up 4 bases and J gave up 5 bases, with 15 bases separating them. CDR3 size: 14 residues. Per the germline V gene, CDR1 is MNHEY and CDR2 is SVGEGT. CDR3 DNA sequence: TGTGCCAGCAGTTCTGGCAGGGGTACGGACGAGCAGTACTTC. Protein: CASSSGRGTDEQYF.

This chain connects TRBV18 to TRBJ2-3, with a tentative D call TRBD1 (6 bases). With 2 bases removed from V and 6 bases from J, the gap between germline ends came to 9 bases. The CDR3 is made up of 13 amino acids. CDR1 KGHSH and CDR2 LQKENI come from the germline V gene. DNA for the CDR3: TGTGCCAGCTCACCAAGTAGGGGGGATACGCAGTATTTT. Translating it yields CASSPSRGDTQYF.

This clone was observed a few times. This chain uses TRBV4-1 with TRBJ2-3, with TRBD2 matching 11 bases. Trimming took 3 bases from V and 0 from J; bases not matched to a gene: 5. The length of the CDR3 is 17 residues. Per the germline V gene, CDR1 is MGHRA and CDR2 is YSYEKL. The CDR3 loop is CASSQRLAGTSTDTQYF. DNA of the CDR3: TGCGCCAGCAGCCAGAGACTAGCGGGGACTAGCACAGATACGCAGTATTTT.

This clone has just one count. The chain couples TRBV9 to TRBJ2-3; tentative D call: TRBD2 (7 bases). Germline V gene sequence: CDR1 SGDLS, CDR2 YYNGEE. Trimming left V 3 bases short and J 2 bases short, with 10 bases between. The CDR3 length is 14 residues. CDR3 in amino acids: CASSGAGATDTQYF. The CDR3 DNA follows: TGTGCCAGCAGCGGGGCGGGGGCCACAGATACGCAGTATTTT.

The chain carries TRBV20-1 and TRBJ2-3, with D perhaps matching TRBD2 (5 bases). The germline CDR1 and CDR2 sequences are DFQATT and SNEGSKA (reference sequence). The length of the CDR3 is 11 residues. The CDR3 here is CSRPLADTQYF. CDR3 bases: TGCAGCAGGCCCCTAGCTGATACGCAGTATTTT.

This sequence joins TRBV4-2 and TRBJ1-2; D remains unclear. Between the trimmed V and J ends, which lost 0 bases and 4 bases, there was a span of 6 bases. The CDR3 is made up of 13 amino acids. Germline V gene lookup returns CDR1 LGHNA and CDR2 YNFKEQ. CDR3 region: CASSQENGYGYTF. CDR3 DNA sequence: TGTGCCAGCAGCCAAGAGAACGGCTATGGCTACACCTTC.

The chain uses TRBV5-1 and TRBJ2-1, with TRBD2 identical over 12 bases. CDR1 is SGHRS, CDR2 YFSETQ, per germline. There are 16 residues in the CDR3. Trimming at V came to 0 bases and at J to 9 bases, leaving 7 bases not matched to a gene. The CDR3 spells CASSLAGLAGGLEQFF. DNA of the CDR3: TGCGCCAGCAGCTTGGCCGGGCTAGCGGGGGGGCTTGAGCAGTTCTTC.

This chain links TRBV11-1 with TRBJ2-7; D may be TRBD1 (5 bases). This CDR3 is built from 14 residues. V was trimmed by 4 bases and J by 6 bases, leaving 16 bases between them. Germline CDR1 SGHAT, CDR2 FQDESV (reference sequence). For the CDR3, the DNA is TGTGCCAGCAGCTCCCTTAGGGGCCAGAGCGAGCAGTACTTC. Its protein is CASSSLRGQSEQYF.

The chain combines TRBV7-7 with TRBJ2-1; TRBD2 matches at 8 bases. The germline V gene has CDR1 SSHAT and CDR2 FNYEAQ (reference sequence). This CDR3 has 13 amino acids. The J segment lost 7 bases and the V segment lost 5 bases, leaving 4 bases of the junction unmatched. DNA of the CDR3: TGTGCCAGCAGCAAAATAGCGGGGAATGAGCAGTTCTTC. It codes for CASSKIAGNEQFF.

The chain employs TRBV5-1 and TRBJ2-5; TRBD1 matches 8 bases. The germline gives CDR1 SGHRS, CDR2 YFSETQ. The V gene end was trimmed by 4 bases and the J gene end by 1 base; junction bases not matched to a gene: 9. The length of the CDR3 is 16 residues. CDR3 sequence reads: CASSPRTGSGQETQYF. The CDR3 DNA follows: TGCGCCAGCAGCCCCCGGACAGGGTCGGGCCAAGAGACCCAGTACTTC. The variable domain in full, with the rest retrieved from reference TRBV5-1 and TRBJ2-5, is KAGVTQTPRYLIKTRGQQVTLSCSPISGHRSVSWYQQTPGQGLQFLFEYFSETQRNKGNFPGRFSGRQFSNSRSEMNVSTLELGDSALYLCASSPRTGSGQETQYFGPGTRLLVL.

The gene calls are TRBV5-5 and TRBJ1-6; D is unresolved. The CDR3 extends over 14 amino acids. Trimming left V 0 bases short and J 5 bases short, with 6 bases between. Germline values: CDR1 SGHKS, CDR2 YYEKEE (reference sequence). CDR3 DNA sequence: TGTGCCAGCAGCTTGGGGCTGGATAATTCACCCCTCCACTTT. Residues: CASSLGLDNSPLHF.

This clone was seen more than once but under ten times. The V gene is TRBV4-1, the J gene TRBJ1-2, with a tentative D call TRBD1 (6 bases). The V end lost 4 bases, the J end lost 10 bases, and 16 bases lay between the germline ends. The CDR3 runs to 13 residues. The germline CDR1 and CDR2 sequences are MGHRA and YSYEKL. In nucleotides, the CDR3 is TGCGCCAGCAGCCGGGGAGCAGGGGCGAACTACACCTTC. This gives the protein CASSRGAGANYTF.

V gene TRBV5-6 combines with J gene TRBJ1-2; D might be TRBD1 (6 bases). The CDR3 length is 11 residues. The V gene's germline CDR1 is SGHDT and CDR2 YYEEEE. V was pared by 2 bases and J by 8 bases, with 7 bases between. CDR3: CASSFTGGYTF. As DNA, the CDR3 is TGTGCCAGCAGCTTCACAGGGGGCTACACCTTC.

The rearrangement uses TRBV11-2 and TRBJ1-1, with unresolved D. This CDR3 has 14 residues. Trimming pared 4 bases from V and 1 base from J, leaving 10 bases between. Germline V lookup: CDR1 SGHAT, CDR2 FQNNGV. CDR3 in amino acids: CASSSDGKNTEAFF. The DNA for the CDR3 is TGTGCCAGCAGCTCTGACGGGAAGAACACTGAAGCTTTCTTT.

The chain combines TRBV13 with TRBJ2-7, with 8 bases aligning to TRBD1. Germline assignment: CDR1 PRHDT and CDR2 FYEKMQ (reference sequence). V was pared by 4 bases and J by 5 bases, with 10 bases of the junction left unmatched. The CDR3 loop spans 15 amino acids. The CDR3 here is CASSSDRGDPDEQYF. In DNA, the CDR3 is TGTGCCAGCAGCTCAGACAGGGGCGACCCAGACGAGCAGTACTTC.

The gene calls are TRBV23-1 and TRBJ2-7; D is possibly TRBD1 (5 bases). TRBV23-1 is flagged as an ORF with uncertain function. CDR3 length: 13 residues. The V end was cut by 2 bases, the J end by 7 bases, with 12 bases between. The CDR3: CASSQDSLGEQYF. The CDR3 DNA follows: TGCGCCAGCAGTCAAGACAGCTTGGGGGAGCAGTACTTC.

The V gene is TRBV4-2, the J gene TRBJ1-1, with 7 bases lining up with TRBD1. The CDR3 has 15 amino acids. Germline trimming cut 0 bases from V and 1 base from J; bases unmatched to any gene: 2. Germline loops: CDR1 LGHNA, CDR2 YNFKEQ. Written as DNA, the CDR3 is TGTGCCAGCAGCCAAGATAGGACAGGGAACACTGAAGCTTTCTTT. This translates into CASSQDRTGNTEAFF.

The chain is built from TRBV29-1 and TRBJ2-6; 7 bases match TRBD1. J lost 2 bases, V lost 4 bases, and 5 bases had no gene match. CDR3 length: 15 residues. Germline V gene sequence: CDR1 SQVTM, CDR2 ANQGSEA. The CDR3 coding sequence is TGCAGCGTTGGAAGCACAGGGGCTGGGGCCAACGTCCTGACTTTC. It encodes CSVGSTGAGANVLTF.

The chain links TRBV7-9 to TRBJ2-2, with unresolved D. This CDR3 is 15 amino acids long. V was cut by 0 bases and J by 1 base, with 6 bases left in between. The germline V gene has CDR1 SEHNR and CDR2 FQNEAQ (reference sequence). CDR3 coding DNA: TGTGCCAGCAGCTTAGCCAGGAAGAACACCGGGGAGCTGTTTTTT. Translated, it gives CASSLARKNTGELFF.

The rearrangement links TRBV4-2 to TRBJ2-1; the match to TRBD2 covers 10 bases. Germline V gene data show CDR1 as LGHNA and CDR2 as YNFKEQ. The CDR3 sequence is 13 residues long. The V gene end was trimmed by 4 bases and the J gene end by 12 bases; junction bases not matched to a gene: 6. The DNA of the CDR3 is TGTGCCAGCAGCCGAGAGCGGGGGGGCCTGCAGTTCTTC. It specifies CASSRERGGLQFF.

The chain uses TRBV7-2 and TRBJ2-7; 9 nucleotides line up with TRBD1. CDR1 is SGHTA, CDR2 FQGNSA, per germline. The CDR3 loop spans 15 amino acids. Trimming cost V 5 bases and J 2 bases; bases outside gene matches: 7. The CDR3, as DNA: TGTGCCAGCAGCGCGAGACAGGGGGGCGCCTACGAGCAGTACTTC. Its translation: CASSARQGGAYEQYF.

This clone was counted a single time. The V call is TRBV28, the J call TRBJ2-7; the D gene is possibly TRBD1 (5 bases). The germline V gene has CDR1 MDHEN and CDR2 SYDVKM. The CDR3 is 13 residues long. The V gene lost 2 bases and the J gene lost 5 bases, with 10 bases spanning the gap. This CDR3 reads CASSLQGTHEQYF. The CDR3 nucleotides read TGTGCCAGCAGTTTACAGGGAACCCACGAGCAGTACTTC.

This rearrangement joins TRBV7-3 to TRBJ2-1; perhaps TRBD2 as D (6 bases). In germline, CDR1 is SGHTA, CDR2 FQGTGA. V was pared by 3 bases and J by 9 bases, with 24 bases between. This CDR3 has 17 residues. The CDR3 DNA is TGTGCCAGCAGCTTGGGGCGGGGACCCCCTTTGCTCAGTGAGCAGTTCTTC. This gives the protein CASSLGRGPPLLSEQFF.

This rearrangement joins TRBV5-4 to TRBJ1-4; D not certain. V shed 2 bases and J shed 0 bases, with 5 bases lying between them. The germline gives CDR1 SGHNT, CDR2 YYREEE (reference sequence). CDR3 size: 14 residues. The CDR3 DNA reads as TGTGCCAGCAGCTTTGGCTCAACTAATGAAAAACTGTTTTTT. Residues: CASSFGSTNEKLFF.

A remark on this clone: This may be a read error: a much more frequent sequence differs by one nucleotide. The DNA for the CDR3 is TGTGCCAGCAGACGGACAGGGAACACTGAAGCTTTCTTT. Residues: CASRRTGNTEAFF. This chain connects TRBV28 to TRBJ1-1; TRBD1 aligns across 7 bases. Germline-derived CDR1 and CDR2 are MDHEN and SYDVKM. After removal of 6 bases from V and 1 base from J, the junction contained 2 bases not matched to a gene. The CDR3 spans 13 residues.